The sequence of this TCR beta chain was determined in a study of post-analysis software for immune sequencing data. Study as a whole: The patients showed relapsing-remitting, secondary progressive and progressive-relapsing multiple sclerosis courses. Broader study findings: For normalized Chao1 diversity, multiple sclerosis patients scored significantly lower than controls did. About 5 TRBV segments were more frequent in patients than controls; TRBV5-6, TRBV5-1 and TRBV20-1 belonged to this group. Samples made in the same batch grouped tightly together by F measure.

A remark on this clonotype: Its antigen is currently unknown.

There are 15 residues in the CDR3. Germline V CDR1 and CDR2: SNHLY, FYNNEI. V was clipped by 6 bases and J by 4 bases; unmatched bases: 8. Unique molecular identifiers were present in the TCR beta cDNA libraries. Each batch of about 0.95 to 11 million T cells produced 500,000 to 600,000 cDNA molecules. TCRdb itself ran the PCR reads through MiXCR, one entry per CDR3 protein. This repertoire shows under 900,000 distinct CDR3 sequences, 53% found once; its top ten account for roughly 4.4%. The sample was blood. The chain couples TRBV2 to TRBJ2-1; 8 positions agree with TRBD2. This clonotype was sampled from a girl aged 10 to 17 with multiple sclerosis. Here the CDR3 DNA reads TGTGCCAGCAGGGGGAGCGGGAGAGGATACAATGAGCAGTTCTTC. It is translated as CASRGSGRGYNEQFF.